This entry lists 25 T cell receptor beta chains sequenced from one sample in a study of blood T cell repertoires in COVID-19. The repertoire was sequenced with immunoSEQ multiplex PCR; TCRdb's copy has only in-frame clones and lacks some. The sample yields 380,000 or so clones, 88% seen once. The source material was PBMCs or T cells enriched from blood (not recorded which). The receptor set was obtained from a woman in her 30s with acute COVID-19.

The CDR3 DNA sequence: TGTGCCAGCAGCTCCGGACAGCACCATAGCACAGATACGCAGTATTTT. Translating gives CASSSGQHHSTDTQYF. This sequence joins TRBV6-2 or TRBV6-3 and TRBJ2-3; perhaps TRBD1 as D (6 bases). Germline V lookup: CDR1 MNHEY, CDR2 SVGEGT. Trimming shortened V by 6 bases and J by 0 bases, and 16 bases separated the two germline ends. CDR3 length: 16 residues.

In its sample, this clone was seen a few times. V and J are TRBV24-1 and TRBJ2-1; D is uncertain. V dropped 3 bases and J dropped 5 bases, with 13 bases sitting between them. Germline loops: CDR1 KGHDR, CDR2 SFDVKD. CDR3 length: 15 amino acids. The CDR3 is CATSDARQKHNEQFF. The CDR3 DNA reads as TGTGCCACCAGTGATGCGAGACAAAAACACAATGAGCAGTTCTTC.

This rearrangement joins TRBV4-2 to TRBJ2-1; 13 bases line up with TRBD2. From germline, CDR1 is LGHNA and CDR2 YNFKEQ. This CDR3 has 15 amino acids. The V gene end was trimmed by 6 bases and the J gene end by 6 bases; junction bases not matched to a gene: 5. DNA of the CDR3: TGTGCCAGCAGACTAACTAGCGGGGGGGTCAATGAGCAGTTCTTC. This translates into CASRLTSGGVNEQFF.

This chain connects TRBV15 to TRBJ1-2; 7 positions agree with TRBD1. This CDR3 has 14 amino acids. Germline V gene data show CDR1 as LNHNV and CDR2 as YYDKDF (reference sequence). J lost 4 bases, V lost 4 bases, and 6 bases had no gene match. The CDR3 region has the DNA TGTGCCACCAGCAAACCGGACAGGAGCTATGGCTACACCTTC. Encoded protein: CATSKPDRSYGYTF.

The V call is TRBV30, the J call TRBJ2-3, with 10 nucleotides matching TRBD2. Germline-derived CDR1 and CDR2 are GTSNPN and SVGIG (reference sequence). The CDR3 has 15 residues. Losses at the gene ends were 2 bases for V and 0 bases for J; bases not matched to a gene: 2. CDR3 loop: CAWSLAGGSTDTQYF. For the CDR3, the DNA is TGTGCCTGGAGTTTAGCGGGGGGTAGCACAGATACGCAGTATTTT.

The chain recombines TRBV27 with TRBJ1-1; D not certain. The CDR3 is 13 amino acids. V dropped 6 bases and J dropped 5 bases, with 13 bases sitting between them. Germline V gene sequence: CDR1 MNHEY, CDR2 SMNVEV (reference sequence). The CDR3 region is CASSVMRRTEAFF. Written as DNA, the CDR3 is TGTGCCAGCAGCGTCATGAGGCGAACTGAAGCTTTCTTT.

This clone has more than one count but fewer than ten. The chain employs TRBV6-2 or TRBV6-3 and TRBJ1-5; 10 nucleotides agree with TRBD1. This CDR3 region has 14 residues. Germline CDR1 reads MNHEY; CDR2 reads SVGEGT. V lost 2 bases, J lost 6 bases, and 1 base stayed unmatched. CDR3 bases: TGTGCCAGCAGTTACGGGACAGGGGTTCAGCCCCAGCATTTT. This sequence encodes CASSYGTGVQPQHF.

The rearrangement links TRBV24-1 to TRBJ1-2; 7 bases match TRBD1. Germline V gene data show CDR1 as KGHDR and CDR2 as SFDVKD. V gave up 3 bases and J gave up 5 bases; unmatched junction bases: 14. The CDR3 spans 17 residues. DNA for the CDR3: TGTGCCACCAGTGATCCCCAATCCGGACAGGAGCCATATGGCTACACCTTC. Translating gives CATSDPQSGQEPYGYTF.

CDR3 loop: CASSVGHLKTGELFF. CDR3 bases: TGTGCCAGCAGTGTCGGACACCTCAAGACCGGGGAGCTGTTTTTT. The genes are TRBV2 and TRBJ2-2; the D gene is possibly TRBD1 (5 bases). Germline V gene sequence: CDR1 SNHLY, CDR2 FYNNEI. The CDR3 has 15 residues. Trimming shortened V by 4 bases and J by 5 bases, and 14 bases separated the two germline ends.

The CDR3 region has the DNA TGCGCCAGCAGCCGGGCTAGCGGGGGGATGAGCTCCTACAATGAGCAGTTCTTC. This codes for CASSRASGGMSSYNEQFF. The chain has TRBV5-1 and TRBJ2-1; 11 positions match TRBD2. This CDR3 is built from 18 residues. V was clipped by 4 bases and J by 0 bases; unmatched bases: 9. Germline lookup yields CDR1 SGHRS and CDR2 YFSETQ.

The CDR3 loop reads CASSYGGAAETQYF. The CDR3 nucleotides are TGTGCCAGCAGTTACGGTGGGGCGGCGGAGACCCAGTACTTC. This chain links TRBV6-5 with TRBJ2-5; a possible D gene is TRBD1 (5 bases). V gave up 2 bases and J gave up 5 bases, with 12 bases separating them. The CDR3 runs to 14 residues. Per germline, CDR1 MNHEY and CDR2 SVGAGI.

The chain links TRBV14 to TRBJ1-2; 7 bases line up with TRBD1. The CDR3 is made up of 13 amino acids. V lost 4 bases and J lost 4; bases outside the gene matches: 3. Looked up from germline, CDR1 is SGHDN and CDR2 is FVKESK. This CDR3 reads CASSRQGGYGYTF. CDR3 DNA sequence: TGTGCCAGCAGCCGACAGGGCGGCTATGGCTACACCTTC.

V gene TRBV7-9 combines with J gene TRBJ2-1; 12 nucleotides match TRBD2. Germline V gene lookup returns CDR1 SEHNR and CDR2 FQNEAQ (reference sequence). CDR3 size: 15 residues. J lost 4 bases, V lost 5 bases, and 3 bases had no gene match. CDR3 loop: CASSRTSGEYNEQFF. The CDR3 nucleotides read TGTGCCAGCAGCAGGACTAGCGGGGAGTACAATGAGCAGTTCTTC.

The gene calls are TRBV5-6 and TRBJ2-7; 12 bases agree with TRBD1. Germline CDR1 and CDR2: SGHDT and YYEEEE. CDR3 length equals 16 residues. V shed 4 bases, J shed 3 bases, and the junction held 8 bases outside the gene matches. CDR3 region: CASSDSGQGALYEQYF. The CDR3 DNA sequence: TGTGCCAGCAGCGACTCGGGACAGGGGGCCCTCTACGAGCAGTACTTC.

J is TRBJ1-1 and V is TRBV18, with 10 positions matching TRBD1. The junction had 12 bases not matched to a gene; V was cut back by 4 bases and J by 1 base. CDR3 length equals 18 residues. Germline CDR1 reads KGHSH; CDR2 reads LQKENI. This CDR3 is CASSQATGGAGRNTEAFF. CDR3 nucleotide sequence: TGTGCCAGCTCACAAGCGACAGGGGGCGCGGGAAGGAACACTGAAGCTTTCTTT.

The chain joins TRBV7-9 to TRBJ2-7; D unclear. CDR3 length equals 13 residues. Germline V gene data show CDR1 as SEHNR and CDR2 as FQNEAQ (reference sequence). Trimming removed 3 bases at V and 7 bases at J, with 13 bases between. The CDR3 nucleotides read TGTGCCAGCAGCTTGACCCCTACGGGTGAGCAGTACTTC. Its protein product is CASSLTPTGEQYF.

The chain carries TRBV7-2 and TRBJ2-3, with 8 bases identical to TRBD2. Germline V lookup: CDR1 SGHTA, CDR2 FQGNSA. The J segment lost 2 bases and the V segment lost 4 bases, leaving 11 bases of the junction unmatched. This CDR3 has 17 residues. The CDR3 region has the DNA TGTGCCAGCAGCTCGCAAAAAACTAGCGGTGACACAGATACGCAGTATTTT. Encoded protein: CASSSQKTSGDTDTQYF.

The V call is TRBV5-6, the J call TRBJ2-7, with D possibly being TRBD1 (6 bases). Trimming cost V 4 bases and J 3 bases, with 11 bases left between them. Germline V gene data show CDR1 as SGHDT and CDR2 as YYEEEE. The length of the CDR3 is 13 residues. The CDR3 DNA follows: TGTGCCAGCAGCCAAGGGGGACACTACGAGCAGTACTTC. Its translation: CASSQGGHYEQYF.

The chain employs TRBV7-2 and TRBJ1-3; 7 bases fit TRBD1. Germline V gene data show CDR1 as SGHTA and CDR2 as FQGNSA. The V segment lost 5 bases and the J segment 0 bases; nucleotides outside the gene matches: 10. The CDR3 spans 17 residues. The CDR3 sequence: CASSQQTGSDSGNTIYF. The CDR3 DNA reads TGTGCCAGCAGCCAGCAGACAGGGAGTGACTCTGGAAACACCATATATTTT.

The chain uses TRBV7-2 and TRBJ2-7, with 8 bases matching TRBD2. Trimming took 1 base from V and 3 from J; bases not matched to a gene: 8. The CDR3 is 16 residues long. Germline CDR1 is SGHTA and CDR2 is FQGNSA. The CDR3 loop is CASSLEVVGGGYEQYF. The CDR3, as DNA: TGTGCCAGCAGCTTAGAAGTTGTCGGGGGGGGCTACGAGCAGTACTTC.

This clone has a single count. The chain couples TRBV6-1 to TRBJ1-3, with a tentative D call TRBD1 (5 bases). Germline lookup yields CDR1 MNHNS and CDR2 SASEGT. The CDR3 covers 15 residues. Trimming stripped 2 bases from V and 9 bases from J, with 17 bases between. CDR3 protein: CASSESGTGRGTIYF. In nucleotides, the CDR3 is TGTGCCAGCAGTGAAAGCGGGACGGGCCGGGGCACCATATATTTT.

The rearrangement links TRBV3-1 (or the pseudogene TRBV3-2) to TRBJ1-6; 7 bases line up with TRBD1. Losses at the gene ends were 7 bases for V and 7 bases for J; bases not matched to a gene: 16. This CDR3 region has 17 residues. Looked up from germline, CDR1 is LGHDT and CDR2 is YNNKEL (reference sequence). CDR3 DNA sequence: TGTGCCAGCACCCTCCACGGGGCGGACAGGAGGAATTCACCCCTCCACTTT. As protein: CASTLHGADRRNSPLHF.

The V call is TRBV11-2, the J call TRBJ1-2, with 9 bases aligning to TRBD1. CDR1 is SGHAT, CDR2 FQNNGV, per germline. The length of the CDR3 is 18 residues. The V and J ends lost 6 bases and 0 bases, in that order; junction bases with no gene match: 14. This CDR3 is CASSRIVTGGWSNYGYTF. The CDR3 DNA follows: TGTGCCAGCAGTCGCATCGTGACAGGGGGTTGGTCTAACTATGGCTACACCTTC.

V usage is TRBV7-8 and J usage is TRBJ2-6, with 8 bases that match TRBD1. The CDR3 runs 15 residues. Germline V gives CDR1 SGHVS, CDR2 FQNEAQ. V shed 5 bases and J 12 bases; nucleotides not matched to a gene: 12. DNA of the CDR3: TGTGCCAGCAGCGAAGGACAGGGACACACCCTCGTCCTGACTTTC. Encoded protein: CASSEGQGHTLVLTF.

The chain links TRBV14 to TRBJ2-7; no definite D call. The CDR3 runs 13 residues. CDR1 is SGHDN and CDR2 is FVKESK in the germline V gene. V lost 0 bases to trimming and J lost 6 bases, with 9 bases between them. CDR3 region: CASSQDLVTEQYF. DNA of the CDR3: TGTGCCAGCAGCCAAGATCTAGTAACCGAGCAGTACTTC.